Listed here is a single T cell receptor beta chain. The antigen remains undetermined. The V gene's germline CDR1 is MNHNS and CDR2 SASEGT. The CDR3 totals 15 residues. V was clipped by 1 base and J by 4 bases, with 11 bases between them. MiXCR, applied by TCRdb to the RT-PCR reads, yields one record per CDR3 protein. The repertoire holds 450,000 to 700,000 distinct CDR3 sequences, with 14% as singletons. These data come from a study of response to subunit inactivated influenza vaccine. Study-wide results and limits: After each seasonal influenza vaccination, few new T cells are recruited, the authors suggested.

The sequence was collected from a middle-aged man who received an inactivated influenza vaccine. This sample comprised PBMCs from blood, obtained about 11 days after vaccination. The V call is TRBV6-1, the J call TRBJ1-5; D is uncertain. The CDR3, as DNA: TGTGCCAGCAGTGAAGGTCAGGCCCGAAATCAGCCCCAGCATTTT. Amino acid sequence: CASSEGQARNQPQHF.